The clone carrying this T cell receptor (beta chain) was counted between two and nine times. Its antigen remains unknown. The sample is drawn from a study of cytomegalovirus exposure and HLA in healthy donors. PCR involved 60 Vbeta and 13 Jbeta primers. TCRdb keeps only in-frame clones here, not all; method: immunoSEQ multiplex PCR. The sample contains around 190,000 clones, roughly 85% of which appear only once. General study findings and limits: Roughly even sequencing depth across donors was the assumption behind the presence/absence analyses.

The V end was cut by 7 bases, the J end by 3 bases, with 9 bases between. From germline, CDR1 is LNHDA and CDR2 SQIVND (reference sequence). This CDR3 is built from 12 residues. The receptor comes from a woman between 45 and 65 years old in good health and CMV-seronegative. Specimen: PBMCs. The chain has TRBV19 and TRBJ1-1; D is uncertain. The CDR3 here is CASTSGYTEAFF. The CDR3 DNA reads TGTGCCAGTACCTCCGGGTACACTGAAGCTTTCTTT.